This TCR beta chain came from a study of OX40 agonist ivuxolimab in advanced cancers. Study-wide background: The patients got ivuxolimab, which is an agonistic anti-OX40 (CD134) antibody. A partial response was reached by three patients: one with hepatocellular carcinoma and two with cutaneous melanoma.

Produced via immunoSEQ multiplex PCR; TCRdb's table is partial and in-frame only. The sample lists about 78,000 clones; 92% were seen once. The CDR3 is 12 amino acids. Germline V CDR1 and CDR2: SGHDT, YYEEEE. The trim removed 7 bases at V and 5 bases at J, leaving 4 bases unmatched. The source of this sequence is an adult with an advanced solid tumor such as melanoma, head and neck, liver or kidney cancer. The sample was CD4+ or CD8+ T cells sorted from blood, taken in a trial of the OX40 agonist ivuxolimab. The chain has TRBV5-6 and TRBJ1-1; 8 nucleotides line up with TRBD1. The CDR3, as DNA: TGTGCCAGCGGCAGGGGGCTTACTGAAGCTTTCTTT. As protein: CASGRGLTEAFF.